This TCR beta chain comes out of a study of identifying expanded T cells in peripheral blood. General observations from the study: Differentially abundant clones: approximately 1.3 between replicates, about 16 at around 2 weeks, around 20 at four.

The germline gives CDR1 SGDLS, CDR2 YYNGEE. The CDR3 has 15 amino acids. The V gene lost 0 bases and the J gene lost 2 bases, with 9 bases spanning the gap. The assay was immunoSEQ multiplex PCR, and TCRdb's table has in-frame clones only and misses some. The sample consists of approximately 92,000 clones, about 85% of them appearing once. Details on this clone: No antigen is known for it.

The receptor was isolated from a person aged 18 to 75 in good health. The sample consisted of blood. The chain links TRBV9 to TRBJ1-5; no clear D gene. CDR3 in DNA: TGTGCCAGCAGCGTAGGGGGAGGTGGCAATCAGCCCCAGCATTTT. Its protein is CASSVGGGGNQPQHF.